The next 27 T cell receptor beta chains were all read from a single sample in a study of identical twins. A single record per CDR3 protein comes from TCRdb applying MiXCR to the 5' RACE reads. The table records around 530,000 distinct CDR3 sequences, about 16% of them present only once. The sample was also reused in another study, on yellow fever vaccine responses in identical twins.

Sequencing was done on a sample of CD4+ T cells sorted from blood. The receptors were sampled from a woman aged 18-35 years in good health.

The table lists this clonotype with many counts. CDR3 coding DNA: TGCAGCGGGGGAGCGGGACCCACCTCCTACAATGAGCAGTTCTTC. The encoded protein is CSGGAGPTSYNEQFF. The rearrangement links TRBV29-1 to TRBJ2-1, with 7 positions matching TRBD2. Germline CDR1 and CDR2: SQVTM and ANQGSEA. Losses at the gene ends were 7 bases for V and 0 bases for J; bases not matched to a gene: 9. The CDR3 sequence is 15 residues long.

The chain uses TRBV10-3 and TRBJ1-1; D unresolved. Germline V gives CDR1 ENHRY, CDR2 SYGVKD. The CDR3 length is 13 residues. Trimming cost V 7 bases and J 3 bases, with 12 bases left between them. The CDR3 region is CAIKWGSDTEAFF. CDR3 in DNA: TGTGCCATCAAATGGGGATCGGACACTGAAGCTTTCTTT.

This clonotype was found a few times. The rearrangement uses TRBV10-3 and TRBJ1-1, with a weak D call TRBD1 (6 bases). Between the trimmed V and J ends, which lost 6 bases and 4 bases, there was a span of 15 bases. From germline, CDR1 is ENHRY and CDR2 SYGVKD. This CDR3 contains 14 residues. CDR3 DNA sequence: TGTGCCATCAGAAGACTACAGGGTCCCACTGAAGCTTTCTTT. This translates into CAIRRLQGPTEAFF.

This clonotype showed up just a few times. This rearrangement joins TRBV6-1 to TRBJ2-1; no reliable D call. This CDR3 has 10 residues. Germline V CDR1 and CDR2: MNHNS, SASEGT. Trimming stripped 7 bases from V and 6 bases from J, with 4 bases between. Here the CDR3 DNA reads TGTGCCAGCAATGGCAATGAGCAGTTCTTC. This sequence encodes CASNGNEQFF.

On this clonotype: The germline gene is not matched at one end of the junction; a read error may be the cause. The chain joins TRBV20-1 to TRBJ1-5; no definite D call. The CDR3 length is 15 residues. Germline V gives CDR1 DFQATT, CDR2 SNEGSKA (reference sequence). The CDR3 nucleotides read TGCAGTGCTAGTGAGGCAGATTTCTCAAATCGGCCCCAGCATTTT. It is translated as CSASEADFSNRPQHF.

In nucleotides, the CDR3 is TGTGCCAGCTCAACCCCCCCGACCTCCTACGAGCAGTACGTC. It yields the protein CASSTPPTSYEQYV. The rearrangement links TRBV2 to TRBJ2-7; D remains ambiguous. V was clipped by 8 bases and J by 0 bases, with 14 bases between them. The CDR3 runs to 14 residues. In germline, CDR1 is SNHLY, CDR2 FYNNEI.

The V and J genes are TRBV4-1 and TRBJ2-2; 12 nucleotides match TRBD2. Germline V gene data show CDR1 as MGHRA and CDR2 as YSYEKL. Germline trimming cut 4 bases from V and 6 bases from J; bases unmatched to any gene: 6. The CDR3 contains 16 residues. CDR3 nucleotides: TGCGCCAGCAGCCTTACCGGACTAGCGGGATCCGGGGAGCTGTTTTTT. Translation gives CASSLTGLAGSGELFF.

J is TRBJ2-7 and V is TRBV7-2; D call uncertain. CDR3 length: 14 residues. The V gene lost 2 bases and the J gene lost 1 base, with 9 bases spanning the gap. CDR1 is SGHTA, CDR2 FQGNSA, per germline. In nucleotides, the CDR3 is TGTGCCAGCAGCTTACGGGTTCCTTCCTACGAGCAGTACTTC. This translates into CASSLRVPSYEQYF.

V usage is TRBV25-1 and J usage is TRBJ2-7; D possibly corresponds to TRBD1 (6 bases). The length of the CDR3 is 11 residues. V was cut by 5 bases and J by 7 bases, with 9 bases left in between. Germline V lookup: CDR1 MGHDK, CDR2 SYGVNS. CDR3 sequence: CASSFGTEQYV. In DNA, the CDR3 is TGTGCCAGCAGTTTCGGGACAGAGCAGTACGTC.

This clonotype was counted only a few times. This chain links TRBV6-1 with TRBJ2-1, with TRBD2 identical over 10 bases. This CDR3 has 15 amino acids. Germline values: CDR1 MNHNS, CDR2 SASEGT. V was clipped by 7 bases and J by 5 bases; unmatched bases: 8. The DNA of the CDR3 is TGTGCCAGCACCCGCTCGCTAGCGGGAGACAATGAGCAGTTCTTC. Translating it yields CASTRSLAGDNEQFF.

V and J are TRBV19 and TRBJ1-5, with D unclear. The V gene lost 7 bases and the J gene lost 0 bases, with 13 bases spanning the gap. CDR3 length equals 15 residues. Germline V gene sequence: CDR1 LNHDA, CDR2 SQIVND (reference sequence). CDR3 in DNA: TGTGCCAGTAACTCCCCGGAGGCTAGCAATCAGCCCCAGCATTTT. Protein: CASNSPEASNQPQHF.

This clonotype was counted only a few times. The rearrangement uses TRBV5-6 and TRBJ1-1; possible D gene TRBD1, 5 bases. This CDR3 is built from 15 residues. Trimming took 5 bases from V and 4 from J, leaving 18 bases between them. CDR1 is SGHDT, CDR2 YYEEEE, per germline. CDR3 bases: TGTGCCAGCAGACGAGAGGGGAGTTTTCCCACTGAAGCTTTCTTT. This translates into CASRREGSFPTEAFF.

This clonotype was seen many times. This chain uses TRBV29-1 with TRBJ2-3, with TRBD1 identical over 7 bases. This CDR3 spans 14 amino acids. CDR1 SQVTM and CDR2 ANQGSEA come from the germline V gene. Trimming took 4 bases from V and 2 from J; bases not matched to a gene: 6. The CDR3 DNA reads TGCAGCGTTGGTACAGGGGCGTACACAGATACGCAGTATTTT. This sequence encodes CSVGTGAYTDTQYF.

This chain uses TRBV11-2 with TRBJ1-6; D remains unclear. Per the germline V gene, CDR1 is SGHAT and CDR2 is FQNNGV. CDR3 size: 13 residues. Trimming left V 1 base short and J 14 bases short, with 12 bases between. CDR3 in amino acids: CASSLGFGGTLHF. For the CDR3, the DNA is TGTGCCAGCAGCTTAGGGTTCGGTGGGACCCTCCACTTT. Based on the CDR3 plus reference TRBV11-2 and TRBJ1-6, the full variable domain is EAGVAQSPRYKIIEKRQSVAFWCNPISGHATLYWYQQILGQGPKLLIQFQNNGVVDDSQLPKDRFSAERLKGVDSTLKIQPAKLEDSAVYLCASSLGFGGTLHFGNGTRLTVT.

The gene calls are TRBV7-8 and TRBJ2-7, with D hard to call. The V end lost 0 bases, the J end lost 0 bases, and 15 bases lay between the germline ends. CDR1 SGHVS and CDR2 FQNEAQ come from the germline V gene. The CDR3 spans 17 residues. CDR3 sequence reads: CASSLALGTTSSYEQYF. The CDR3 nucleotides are TGTGCCAGCAGCTTAGCATTGGGCACTACGAGCTCCTACGAGCAGTACTTC. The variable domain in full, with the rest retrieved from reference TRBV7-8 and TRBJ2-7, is GAGVSQSPRYKVAKRGQDVALRCDPISGHVSLFWYQQALGQGPEFLTYFQNEAQLDKSGLPSDRFFAERPEGSVSTLKIQRTQQEDSAVYLCASSLALGTTSSYEQYFGPGTRLTVT.

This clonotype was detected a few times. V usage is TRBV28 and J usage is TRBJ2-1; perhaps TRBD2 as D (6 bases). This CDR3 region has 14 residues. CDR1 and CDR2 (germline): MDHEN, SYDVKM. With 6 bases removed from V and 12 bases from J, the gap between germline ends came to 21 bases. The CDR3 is CASSVSGLAHGQFF. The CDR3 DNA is TGTGCCAGCAGCGTAAGCGGGCTTGCTCATGGGCAGTTCTTC.

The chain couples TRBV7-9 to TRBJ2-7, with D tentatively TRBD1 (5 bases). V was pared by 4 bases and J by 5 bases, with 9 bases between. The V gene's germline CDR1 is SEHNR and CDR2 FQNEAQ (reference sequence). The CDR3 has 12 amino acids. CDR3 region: CASSSTTDEQYV. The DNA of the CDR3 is TGTGCCAGCAGCTCCACGACAGACGAGCAGTACGTC.

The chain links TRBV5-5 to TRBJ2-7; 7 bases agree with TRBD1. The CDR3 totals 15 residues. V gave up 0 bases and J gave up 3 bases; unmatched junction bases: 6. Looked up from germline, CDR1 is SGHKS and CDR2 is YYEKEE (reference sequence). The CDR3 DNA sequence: TGTGCCAGCAGCTTGGCCGGGACAGTCGTCTACGAGCAGTACTTC. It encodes CASSLAGTVVYEQYF.

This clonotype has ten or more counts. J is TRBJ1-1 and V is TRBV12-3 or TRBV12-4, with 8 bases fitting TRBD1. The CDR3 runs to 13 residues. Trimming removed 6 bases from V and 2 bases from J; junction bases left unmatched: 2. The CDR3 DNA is TGTGCCAGCAGGGGACAGGAAAACACTGAAGCTTTCTTT. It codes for CASRGQENTEAFF.

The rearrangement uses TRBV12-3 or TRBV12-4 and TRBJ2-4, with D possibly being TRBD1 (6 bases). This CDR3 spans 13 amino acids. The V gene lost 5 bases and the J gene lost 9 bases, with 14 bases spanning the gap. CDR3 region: CASSDTGYPIQYF. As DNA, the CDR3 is TGTGCCAGCAGTGATACAGGGTATCCCATTCAGTACTTC.

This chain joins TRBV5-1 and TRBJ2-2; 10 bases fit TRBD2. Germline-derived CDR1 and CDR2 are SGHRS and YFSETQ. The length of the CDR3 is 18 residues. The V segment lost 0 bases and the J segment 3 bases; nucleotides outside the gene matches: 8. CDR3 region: CASSLAATSGSYTGELFF. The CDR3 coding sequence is TGCGCCAGCAGCTTGGCCGCGACTAGCGGGTCATACACCGGGGAGCTGTTTTTT.

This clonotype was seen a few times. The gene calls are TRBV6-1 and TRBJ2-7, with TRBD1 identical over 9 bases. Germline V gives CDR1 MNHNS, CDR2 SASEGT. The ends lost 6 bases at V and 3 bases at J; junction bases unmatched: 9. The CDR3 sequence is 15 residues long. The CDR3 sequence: CASSLTGTGIYEQYV. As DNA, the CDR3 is TGTGCCAGCAGCCTTACCGGGACAGGGATCTACGAGCAGTACGTC.

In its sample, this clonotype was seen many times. The CDR3 is CASSPSRGGEQYF. The CDR3 DNA follows: TGTGCCAGCAGCCCCAGCAGGGGAGGCGAGCAGTACTTC. The V and J genes are TRBV9 and TRBJ2-7, with D perhaps given as TRBD1 or TRBD2 (6 bases each). This CDR3 has 13 residues. V was cut by 4 bases and J by 6 bases, with 14 bases left in between. Germline CDR1 is SGDLS and CDR2 is YYNGEE.

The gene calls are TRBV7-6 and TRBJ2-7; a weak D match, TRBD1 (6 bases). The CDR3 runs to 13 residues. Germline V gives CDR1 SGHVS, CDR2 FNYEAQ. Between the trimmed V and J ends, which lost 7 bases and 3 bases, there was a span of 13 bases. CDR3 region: CASTRTGFYEQYV. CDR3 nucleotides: TGTGCCAGCACTAGAACAGGGTTCTACGAGCAGTACGTC.

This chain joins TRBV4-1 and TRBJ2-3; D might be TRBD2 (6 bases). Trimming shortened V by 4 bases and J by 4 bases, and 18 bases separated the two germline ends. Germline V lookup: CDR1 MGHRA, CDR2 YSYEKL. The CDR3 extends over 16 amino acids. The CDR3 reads CASSLGTPGRADTQYF. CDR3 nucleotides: TGCGCCAGCAGCCTCGGGACTCCAGGGCGGGCAGATACGCAGTATTTT.

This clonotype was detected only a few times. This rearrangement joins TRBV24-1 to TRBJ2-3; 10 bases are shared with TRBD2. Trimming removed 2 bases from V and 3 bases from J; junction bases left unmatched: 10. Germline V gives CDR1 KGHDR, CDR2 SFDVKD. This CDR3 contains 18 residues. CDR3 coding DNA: TGTGCCACCAGTGATTCAGGTTATCTAGCGGGAGCGACAGATACGCAGTATTTT. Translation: CATSDSGYLAGATDTQYF.

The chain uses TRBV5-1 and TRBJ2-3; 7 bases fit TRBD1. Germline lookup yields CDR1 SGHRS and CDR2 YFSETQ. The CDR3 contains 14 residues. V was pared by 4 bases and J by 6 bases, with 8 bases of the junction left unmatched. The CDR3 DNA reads TGCGCCAGCAGCCCGGGACAGTCTTGGGATACGCAGTATTTT. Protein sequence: CASSPGQSWDTQYF.